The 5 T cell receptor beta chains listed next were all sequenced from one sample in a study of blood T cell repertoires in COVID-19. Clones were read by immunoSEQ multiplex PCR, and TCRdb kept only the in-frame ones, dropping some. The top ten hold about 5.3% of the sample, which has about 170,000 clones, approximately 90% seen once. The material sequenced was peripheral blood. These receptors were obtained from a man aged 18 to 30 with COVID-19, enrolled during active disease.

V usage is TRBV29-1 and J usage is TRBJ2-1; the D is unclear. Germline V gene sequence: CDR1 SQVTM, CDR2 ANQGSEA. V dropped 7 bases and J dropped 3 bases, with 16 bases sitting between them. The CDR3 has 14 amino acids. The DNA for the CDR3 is TGCAGCGCCCAATCATCCCGCTACTACAATGAGCAGTTCTTC. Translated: CSAQSSRYYNEQFF.

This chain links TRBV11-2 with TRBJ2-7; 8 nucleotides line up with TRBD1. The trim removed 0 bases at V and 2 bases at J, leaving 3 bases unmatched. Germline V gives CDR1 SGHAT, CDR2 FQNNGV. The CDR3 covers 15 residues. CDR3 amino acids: CASSLDRGLTYEQYF. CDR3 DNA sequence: TGTGCCAGCAGCTTAGACAGGGGGCTCACCTACGAGCAGTACTTC.

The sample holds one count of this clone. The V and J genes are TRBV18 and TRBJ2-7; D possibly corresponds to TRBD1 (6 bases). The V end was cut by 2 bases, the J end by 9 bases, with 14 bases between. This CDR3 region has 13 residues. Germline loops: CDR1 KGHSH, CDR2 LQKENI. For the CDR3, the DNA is TGTGCCAGCTCACCAGGACAGTATAACGGGCAGTACTTC. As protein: CASSPGQYNGQYF.

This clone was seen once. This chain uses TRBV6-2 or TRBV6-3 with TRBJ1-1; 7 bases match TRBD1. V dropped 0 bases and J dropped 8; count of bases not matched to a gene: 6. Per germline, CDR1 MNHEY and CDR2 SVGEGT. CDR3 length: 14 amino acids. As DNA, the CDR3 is TGTGCCAGCAGTTACTCTAACAGGGGAACCGAAGCTTTCTTT. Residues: CASSYSNRGTEAFF.

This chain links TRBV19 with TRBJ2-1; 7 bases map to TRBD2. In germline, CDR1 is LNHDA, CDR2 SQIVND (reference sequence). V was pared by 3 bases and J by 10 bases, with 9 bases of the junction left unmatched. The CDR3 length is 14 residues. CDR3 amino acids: CASSITTGAGEQFF. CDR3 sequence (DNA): TGTGCCAGTAGTATCACAACGGGAGCGGGGGAGCAGTTCTTC.